Below are 18 T cell receptor beta chains sequenced from a single sample in a study of T cell changes during pregnancy in multiple sclerosis. The protocol was immunoSEQ multiplex PCR, while the TCRdb copy is restricted to in-frame clones and leaves out a portion. The sample has more than 35,000 clones, approximately 90% seen once. The sequencing used CD8+ T cells from peripheral blood mononuclear cells, collected after pregnancy. Receptors originate from a female donor in good health, enrolled as a control in a pregnancy study.

This clone has only one observation. The chain has TRBV5-5 and TRBJ1-2; 8 bases agree with TRBD1. The CDR3 is 17 residues long. With V trimmed by 4 bases and J by 0 bases, 11 bases remained unmatched. Germline-derived CDR1 and CDR2 are SGHKS and YYEKEE (reference sequence). CDR3 amino acids: CASSPDRASLPNYGYTF. The CDR3 DNA reads TGTGCCAGCAGCCCGGACAGGGCATCACTACCTAACTATGGCTACACCTTC.

This chain connects TRBV28 to TRBJ1-3; no clear D. Between the trimmed V and J ends, which lost 4 bases and 0 bases, there was a span of 13 bases. Germline CDR1 MDHEN, CDR2 SYDVKM. The CDR3 is 16 residues long. The CDR3 DNA reads TGTGCCAGCAGTTCACAGATTCTGAGCTCTGGAAACACCATATATTTT. This sequence encodes CASSSQILSSGNTIYF.

The chain uses TRBV9 and TRBJ2-7; D unclear. The V end was cut by 6 bases, the J end by 0 bases, with 16 bases between. The CDR3 length is 15 residues. Germline values: CDR1 SGDLS, CDR2 YYNGEE. CDR3 bases: TGTGCCAGCACCCCCCATGAAGCGCCCTCCTACGAGCAGTACTTC. It codes for CASTPHEAPSYEQYF.

This chain uses TRBV7-9 with TRBJ1-2; 9 bases align to TRBD1. V dropped 1 base and J dropped 8; count of bases not matched to a gene: 11. The CDR3 contains 16 residues. Germline loops: CDR1 SEHNR, CDR2 FQNEAQ (reference sequence). DNA for the CDR3: TGTGCCAGCAGCTTAGAGTTGGGGACAGGGATCGGCGGCTACACCTTC. Its translation is CASSLELGTGIGGYTF.

The chain combines TRBV5-1 with TRBJ2-1; the match to TRBD2 covers 11 bases. The J segment lost 4 bases and the V segment lost 0 bases, leaving 0 bases of the junction unmatched. Germline V CDR1 and CDR2: SGHRS, YFSETQ. The CDR3 spans 15 residues. The CDR3 DNA follows: TGCGCCAGCAGCTTGGCTAGCGGGGGGTACAATGAGCAGTTCTTC. This sequence encodes CASSLASGGYNEQFF.

Here the CDR3 reads CASSLGTGDGYTF. Written as DNA, the CDR3 is TGCGCCAGCAGCCTCGGGACAGGGGATGGCTACACCTTC. V is TRBV4-3 and J is TRBJ1-2; TRBD1 matches at 10 bases. Losses at the gene ends were 4 bases for V and 6 bases for J; bases not matched to a gene: 2. Germline V CDR1 and CDR2: LGHNA, YSLEER. The CDR3 length is 13 residues.

The chain employs TRBV4-3 and TRBJ2-1; 8 positions match TRBD2. The germline V gene encodes CDR1 LGHNA and CDR2 YSLEER. The CDR3 is 16 amino acids. Trimming removed 0 bases from V and 6 bases from J; junction bases left unmatched: 7. CDR3 amino acids: CASSQDLTGGSNEQFF. CDR3 DNA sequence: TGCGCCAGCAGCCAAGACTTAACGGGGGGGTCCAATGAGCAGTTCTTC.

This clone was observed a single time. The chain combines TRBV6-5 with TRBJ2-7; tentative D call: TRBD1 (5 bases). CDR1 and CDR2 (germline): MNHEY, SVGAGI. The CDR3 contains 13 residues. Trimming took off 5 bases at V and 4 bases at J, with 12 bases between the two ends. CDR3 DNA sequence: TGTGCCAGCAGTACTACGACAGTTTACGAGCAGTACTTC. The encoded protein is CASSTTTVYEQYF.

The chain carries TRBV9 and TRBJ1-1; unclear D gene. The CDR3 is made up of 14 amino acids. Germline CDR1 is SGDLS and CDR2 is YYNGEE. V gave up 3 bases and J gave up 6 bases, with 15 bases separating them. The CDR3 here is CASSAYGGSPEAFF. DNA of the CDR3: TGTGCCAGCAGCGCGTACGGAGGGAGCCCTGAAGCTTTCTTT.

This clone was counted once. This sequence joins TRBV21-1 and TRBJ2-2; TRBD2, as called in the table, went unchecked against the DNA. TRBV21-1 is tagged as a pseudogene. The CDR3 runs to 19 residues. CDR3 bases: TGTGCCAGCAGCAAATCCCTAGGCGATGGCTTCTTAGCCCCCGGGGAGCTGTTTTTT. Translation gives CASSKSLGDGFLAPGELFF.

The rearrangement joins TRBV4-3 to TRBJ2-7; 11 bases map to TRBD1. CDR3 length equals 15 residues. Germline V gene data show CDR1 as LGHNA and CDR2 as YSLEER. The V segment lost 5 bases and the J segment 6 bases; nucleotides outside the gene matches: 9. The CDR3 is CASSVSWTGGTEQYF. Written as DNA, the CDR3 is TGCGCCAGCAGCGTCTCTTGGACAGGGGGCACCGAGCAGTACTTC.

The chain carries TRBV5-1 and TRBJ2-1; 14 bases match TRBD2. CDR1 is SGHRS, CDR2 YFSETQ, per germline. The trim removed 3 bases at V and 5 bases at J, leaving 10 bases unmatched. The CDR3 runs 18 residues. DNA for the CDR3: TGCGCCAGCAGCTCTACGCCGGGACTAGCGGGGGCAAACAATGAGCAGTTCTTC. This sequence encodes CASSSTPGLAGANNEQFF.

This sequence joins TRBV5-4 and TRBJ2-7; TRBD1 matches 10 bases. The J segment lost 4 bases and the V segment lost 4 bases, leaving 8 bases of the junction unmatched. CDR1 is SGHNT, CDR2 YYREEE, per germline (reference sequence). CDR3 length equals 15 residues. The CDR3 nucleotides read TGTGCCAGCAGCCCCCGGACAGGGGGAAAATACGAGCAGTACTTC. It translates to CASSPRTGGKYEQYF.

The V gene is TRBV28, the J gene TRBJ2-7; 7 bases fit TRBD2. The CDR3 loop spans 14 amino acids. V gave up 4 bases and J gave up 3 bases; unmatched junction bases: 6. CDR1 is MDHEN and CDR2 is SYDVKM in the germline V gene. The CDR3 DNA reads as TGTGCCAGCAGTTCGGCGGGGGACCTCTACGAGCAGTACTTC. Translating it yields CASSSAGDLYEQYF.

The J gene is TRBJ1-1, the V gene TRBV4-2; D is perhaps TRBD1 (6 bases). CDR3 length: 17 amino acids. V was shortened by 4 bases and J by 0 bases, with 18 bases between the two germline ends. Germline CDR1 LGHNA, CDR2 YNFKEQ. CDR3 DNA: TGTGCCAGCAGCCGAGGACAGCGATTCTCGATGAACACTGAAGCTTTCTTT. Translation: CASSRGQRFSMNTEAFF.

The chain employs TRBV5-4 and TRBJ1-6, with D unresolved. Between the trimmed V and J ends, which lost 0 bases and 0 bases, there was a span of 10 bases. CDR1 SGHNT and CDR2 YYREEE come from the germline V gene (reference sequence). This CDR3 contains 17 residues. The CDR3 region is CASSLALPGSYNSPLHF. The CDR3 DNA is TGTGCCAGCAGCTTGGCCCTCCCGGGCTCCTATAATTCACCCCTCCACTTT.

This clone occurred once. The chain joins TRBV9 to TRBJ2-1; TRBD1 matches 7 bases. The CDR3 extends over 15 amino acids. V was pared by 0 bases and J by 3 bases, with 3 bases of the junction left unmatched. The V gene's germline CDR1 is SGDLS and CDR2 YYNGEE. The CDR3 loop is CASSVEQGSYNEQFF. In DNA form, the CDR3 reads TGTGCCAGCAGCGTAGAACAGGGGAGCTACAATGAGCAGTTCTTC. Supplemented by reference TRBV9 and TRBJ2-1, the full variable domain reads DSGVTQTPKHLITATGQRVTLRCSPRSGDLSVYWYQQSLDQGLQFLIQYYNGEERAKGNILERFSAQQFPDLHSELNLSSLELGDSALYFCASSVEQGSYNEQFFGPGTRLTVL.

The chain has TRBV11-2 and TRBJ2-3; 11 nucleotides line up with TRBD2. J gave up 0 bases and V 5 bases, and 4 bases lay outside the gene matches. This CDR3 has 16 amino acids. Looked up from germline, CDR1 is SGHAT and CDR2 is FQNNGV. CDR3 nucleotides: TGTGCCAGCAGCCGCACTAGCGGGGGTAGCACAGATACGCAGTATTTT. The encoded protein is CASSRTSGGSTDTQYF. The entire variable domain, with the rest obtained from reference TRBV11-2 and TRBJ2-3, is as follows: EAGVAQSPRYKIIEKRQSVAFWCNPISGHATLYWYQQILGQGPKLLIQFQNNGVVDDSQLPKDRFSAERLKGVDSTLKIQPAKLEDSAVYLCASSRTSGGSTDTQYFGPGTRLTVL.